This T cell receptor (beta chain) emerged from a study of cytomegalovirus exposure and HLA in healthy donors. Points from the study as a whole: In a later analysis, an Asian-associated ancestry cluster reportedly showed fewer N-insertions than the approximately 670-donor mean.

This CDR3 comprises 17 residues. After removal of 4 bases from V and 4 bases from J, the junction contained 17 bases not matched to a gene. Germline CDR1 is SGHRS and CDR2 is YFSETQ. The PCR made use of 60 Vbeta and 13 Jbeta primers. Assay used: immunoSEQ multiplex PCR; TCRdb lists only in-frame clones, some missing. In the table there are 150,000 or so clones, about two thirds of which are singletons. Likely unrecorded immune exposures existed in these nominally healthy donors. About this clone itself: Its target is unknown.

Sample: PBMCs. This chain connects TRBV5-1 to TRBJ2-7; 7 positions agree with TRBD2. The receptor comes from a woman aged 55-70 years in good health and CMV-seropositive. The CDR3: CASSPGTTLTVSYEQYF. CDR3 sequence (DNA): TGCGCCAGCAGCCCCGGGACTACCCTTACTGTCTCTTACGAGCAGTACTTC.